Sequencing of this TCR beta chain was carried out in a study of regulatory T cells in long-lasting Graves disease. Study-wide findings and caveats: Persistent disease preferred TRBV28, TRBJ1-2 and TRBJ2-5; new disease, TRBV20-1 and TRBJ2-1.

Building the TCR beta libraries relied on iRepertoire HTBI primers, and CDR3 regions underwent Arm-PCR. TCRdb processed the multiplex PCR reads anew with MiXCR; each CDR3 protein has one entry. The table has around 450,000 distinct CDR3 sequences, about 17% seen once. Time point in this sample: newly diagnosed GD, antithyroid drugs for less than 3 months. From PBMCs, RNA was extracted and then used to make the TCR library. The germline CDR1 and CDR2 sequences are DFQATT and SNEGSKA (reference sequence). The V segment lost 6 bases and the J segment 3 bases; nucleotides outside the gene matches: 9. This CDR3 is 16 amino acids long. This clonotype has a count of ten or more. Its antigen is not known. These data were likewise used in another study, on T cells in Graves' hyperthyroidism and ophthalmopathy. From that report: For the diagnoses, clinical symptoms, serum thyroxine and TRAb, thyroid ultrasound and orbital computed tomography were used. Through a model of 13 V-J features, ophthalmopathy was separated from stable hyperthyroidism.

The sequence was obtained from a man aged 40-49 years with Graves disease. The sequencing used peripheral blood mononuclear cells (PBMCs), collected at new diagnosis, from a patient treated with antithyroid drugs. V gene TRBV20-1 combines with J gene TRBJ2-1, with 12 bases lining up with TRBD2. The CDR3 is CSALGLAGPYYNEQFF. CDR3 sequence (DNA): TGCAGTGCGTTAGGACTAGCGGGGCCCTACTACAATGAGCAGTTCTTC.